The subject of this entry is one TCR beta chain. Its target is unknown. Clones were read by immunoSEQ multiplex PCR, and TCRdb kept only the in-frame ones, dropping some. This sample has roughly 130,000 clones, with about 93% found just once. This sample was included in a study of T cell responses to AZD1222 COVID-19 vaccine. Study-level background: The study pooled second doses at about 4 or about 12 weeks. Study-level results: Spike was spanned by vaccine-associated CD4 TCRs, which were dominant at 160-218 and 743-854. At baseline, seropositivity was found in only a handful of AZD1222 recipients. Most donors were white British and more were female, and clonal diversity was possibly underestimated.

Unmatched junction bases numbered 9, after V lost 4 bases and J lost 8 bases. The CDR3 contains 14 residues. Germline values: CDR1 SGHRS, CDR2 YFSETQ. This sequence was found in an adult in good health. The sample consisted of peripheral blood, taken on day 0 of AZD1222 vaccination. The chain employs TRBV5-1 and TRBJ1-2; 9 bases line up with TRBD1. In nucleotides, the CDR3 is TGCGCCAGCAGCGAAAGGGGACAGGGAGAGGGCTACACCTTC. The encoded protein is CASSERGQGEGYTF.